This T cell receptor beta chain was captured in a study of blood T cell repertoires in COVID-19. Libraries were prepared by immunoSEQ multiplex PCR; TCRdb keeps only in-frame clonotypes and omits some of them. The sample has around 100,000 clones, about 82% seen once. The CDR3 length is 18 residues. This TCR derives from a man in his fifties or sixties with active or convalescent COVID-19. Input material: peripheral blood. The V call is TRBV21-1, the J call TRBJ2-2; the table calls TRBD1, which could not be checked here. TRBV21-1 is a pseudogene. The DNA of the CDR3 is TGTGCCAGCAGCAAAAACCGGCCGGGGACAGGGGGCAAAGGGGAGCTGTTTTTT. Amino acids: CASSKNRPGTGGKGELFF.